The rows below give T cell receptor beta chains drawn from one sample of a study of T cell responses to AZD1222 COVID-19 vaccine. Produced via immunoSEQ multiplex PCR; TCRdb's table is partial and in-frame only. The sample yields 140,000 or so clones, about 89% seen once. Sequenced here: peripheral blood, sampled 28 days after the second dose of the MenACWY control vaccine. The source of these receptors is an adult who received the MenACWY meningococcal vaccine as a control. Both conserved end residues are part of each CDR3. The order of the fields is D gene, J gene, clone size, V gene, CDR3 DNA, CDR3 protein. The D gene is left open where the match is weak. A row's size may be missing; if present it is once, few, many or a size class.

D: TRBD1; J: TRBJ2-1; size: NA; V: TRBV28; DNA: TGTGCCAGCAGCGGGACAGGGGATCTGTTCTTC; CDR3: CASSGTGDLFF
D: NA; J: TRBJ2-7; size: NA; V: TRBV6-2/TRBV6-3; DNA: TGTGCCAGCAGTCCCGAGAAACACTACGAGCAGTACTTC; CDR3: CASSPEKHYEQYF
D: TRBD2; J: TRBJ2-1; size: NA; V: TRBV27; DNA: TGTGCCAGCAGTCAGGGACTAGCGGGAGTTAATGAGCAGTTCTTC; CDR3: CASSQGLAGVNEQFF
D: NA; J: TRBJ2-2; size: NA; V: TRBV6-5; DNA: TGTGCCGCACCCCTGACCGGGATCGCCACCGGGGAGCTGTTTTTT; CDR3: CAAPLTGIATGELFF
D: NA; J: TRBJ2-3; size: NA; V: TRBV7-6; DNA: TGTGCCAGCAAGAGGGGGGTGGGTGTTTCAGGAGATACGCAGTATTTT; CDR3: CASKRGVGVSGDTQYF
D: TRBD2; J: TRBJ2-7; size: once; V: TRBV5-4; DNA: TGTGCCAGCAGCCCAGTCGAAGGGACTAGGGTTTACGAGCAGTACTTC; CDR3: CASSPVEGTRVYEQYF
D: NA; J: TRBJ2-6; size: NA; V: TRBV5-1; DNA: TGCGCCAGCAGCTTTTCCCTCTCTGGGGCCAACGTCCTGACTTTC; CDR3: CASSFSLSGANVLTF
D: NA; J: TRBJ2-7; size: many; V: TRBV4-3; DNA: TGCGCCAGCAGCCAAGAGGACGGAACCTCCTACGAGCAGTACTTC; CDR3: CASSQEDGTSYEQYF
D: NA; J: TRBJ2-4; size: NA; V: TRBV7-9; DNA: TGTGCCAGCAGCTTAGGGACCAATCTTCCGGGGGCCAAAAACATTCAGTACTTC; CDR3: CASSLGTNLPGAKNIQYF
D: NA; J: TRBJ2-1; size: NA; V: TRBV11-2; DNA: TGTGCCAGCAGCTTAGATAGGCAGCCCAATGAGCAGTTCTTC; CDR3: CASSLDRQPNEQFF
D: NA; J: TRBJ1-2; size: NA; V: TRBV28; DNA: TGTGCCAGCAGTTCCCCAGCGGTGGGCTATGGCTACACCTTC; CDR3: CASSSPAVGYGYTF
D: NA; J: TRBJ2-1; size: NA; V: TRBV6-2/TRBV6-3; DNA: TGTGCCAGCAGTTACTCGAGGGGCAGGGATGAGCAGTTCTTC; CDR3: CASSYSRGRDEQFF
D: TRBD2; J: TRBJ2-7; size: once; V: TRBV7-2; DNA: TGTGCCAGCAGCCACGGGGGGGGGACGCCCTACGAGCAGTACTTC; CDR3: CASSHGGGTPYEQYF